The T cell receptor (beta chain) under discussion was sequenced for a study of cytomegalovirus exposure and HLA in healthy donors. Notes on the study in general: TCR beta V- and J-gene trimming was later associated with a missense DCLRE1C variant. Based on reports, TCR beta sequences accurately predicted HLA-A and HLA-B alleles for most subjects.

PCR employed 60 Vbeta and 13 Jbeta primers. Profiling relied on immunoSEQ multiplex PCR, and the TCRdb table lists in-frame clones only, not all of them. In the table there are fewer than 200,000 clones, around 68% of which are singletons. Donors had nominal health at sampling but likely had unrecorded immune exposures. Trimming at V came to 3 bases and at J to 2 bases, leaving 5 bases not matched to a gene. Germline CDR1 LNHDA, CDR2 SQIVND (reference sequence). The CDR3 runs 15 residues. Concerning this clone itself: Its antigen is not known.

The sequence was collected from a woman aged 40 to 55 in good health and CMV-seropositive. J is TRBJ2-7 and V is TRBV19; 9 nucleotides agree with TRBD1. Sequencing was performed on PBMCs. This CDR3 reads CASSIKGQGAYEQYF. The CDR3, as DNA: TGTGCCAGTAGTATCAAGGGACAGGGAGCCTACGAGCAGTACTTC.